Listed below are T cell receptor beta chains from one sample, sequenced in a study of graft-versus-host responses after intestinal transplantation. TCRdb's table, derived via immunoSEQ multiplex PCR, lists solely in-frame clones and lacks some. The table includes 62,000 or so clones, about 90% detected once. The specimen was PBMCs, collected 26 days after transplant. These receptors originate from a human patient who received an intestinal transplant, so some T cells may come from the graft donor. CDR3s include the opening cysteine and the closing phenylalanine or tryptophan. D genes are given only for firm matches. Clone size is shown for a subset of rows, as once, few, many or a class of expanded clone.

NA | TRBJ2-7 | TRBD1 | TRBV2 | TGTGCCAGCATCGATCCGACAGGGGGTACCCTGGGGGCCTTTTTC | CASIDPTGGTLGAFF
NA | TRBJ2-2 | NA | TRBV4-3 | TGCGCCAGCAGCCCAGCGACAGGGAACACCGGGGAGCTGTTTTTT | CASSPATGNTGELFF
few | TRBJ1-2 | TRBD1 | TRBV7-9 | TGTGCCAGCAGCTCTACAGGGGACTATGGCTACACCTTC | CASSSTGDYGYTF
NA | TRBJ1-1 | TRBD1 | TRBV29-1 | TGCAGCGCCGCAGGGACAGCGAACACTGAAGCTTTCTTT | CSAAGTANTEAFF
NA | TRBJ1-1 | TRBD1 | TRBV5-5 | TGTGCCAGCAGCTCGGCGGGGACAGGGGGGAACACTGAAGCTTTCTTT | CASSSAGTGGNTEAFF
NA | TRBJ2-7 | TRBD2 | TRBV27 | TGTGCCAGCAGTTTATTAAGGCTGGTTGGGGGGGGAAATCTCTCGTGGCCGGAGCAGTACTTC | CASSLLRLVGGGNLSWPEQYF
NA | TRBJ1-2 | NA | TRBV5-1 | TGCGCCAGCACCCCCGGACTCCTCTATGGCTACACCTTC | CASTPGLLYGYTF
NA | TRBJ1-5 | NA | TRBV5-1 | TGCGCCAGCAGCCTCGGGTCAGAATATCAGCCCCAGCATTTT | CASSLGSEYQPQHF
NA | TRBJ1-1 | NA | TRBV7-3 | TGTGCCAGCAGCTTATTTGGGACTAAGAACACTGAAGCTTTCTTT | CASSLFGTKNTEAFF
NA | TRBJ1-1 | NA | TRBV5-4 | TGTGCCAGCAGCCCCGACGGGTGGGGGGGAGGAGAAGCTTTCTTT | CASSPDGWGGGEAFF
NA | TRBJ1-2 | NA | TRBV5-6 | TGTGCCAGCAGCTCCGGGGGAGGGACTAACTATGGCTACACCTTC | CASSSGGGTNYGYTF
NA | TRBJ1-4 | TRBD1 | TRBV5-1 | TGCGCCAGCAGCCGCACCGGGACAGCGCTTCATGATGAAAAACTGTTTTTT | CASSRTGTALHDEKLFF
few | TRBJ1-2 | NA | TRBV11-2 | TGTGCCAGCAGCCATCAGGGGTTCATCTATGGCTACACCTTC | CASSHQGFIYGYTF
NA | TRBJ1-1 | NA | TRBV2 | TGTGCCAGCAGGGAGGACAGCTCCAACATGAACACTGAAGCTTTCTTT | CASREDSSNMNTEAFF
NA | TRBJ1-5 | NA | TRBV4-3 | TGCGCCAGCAGCCAAGACCACAGGGAGGGTCAGCCCCAGCATTTT | CASSQDHREGQPQHF